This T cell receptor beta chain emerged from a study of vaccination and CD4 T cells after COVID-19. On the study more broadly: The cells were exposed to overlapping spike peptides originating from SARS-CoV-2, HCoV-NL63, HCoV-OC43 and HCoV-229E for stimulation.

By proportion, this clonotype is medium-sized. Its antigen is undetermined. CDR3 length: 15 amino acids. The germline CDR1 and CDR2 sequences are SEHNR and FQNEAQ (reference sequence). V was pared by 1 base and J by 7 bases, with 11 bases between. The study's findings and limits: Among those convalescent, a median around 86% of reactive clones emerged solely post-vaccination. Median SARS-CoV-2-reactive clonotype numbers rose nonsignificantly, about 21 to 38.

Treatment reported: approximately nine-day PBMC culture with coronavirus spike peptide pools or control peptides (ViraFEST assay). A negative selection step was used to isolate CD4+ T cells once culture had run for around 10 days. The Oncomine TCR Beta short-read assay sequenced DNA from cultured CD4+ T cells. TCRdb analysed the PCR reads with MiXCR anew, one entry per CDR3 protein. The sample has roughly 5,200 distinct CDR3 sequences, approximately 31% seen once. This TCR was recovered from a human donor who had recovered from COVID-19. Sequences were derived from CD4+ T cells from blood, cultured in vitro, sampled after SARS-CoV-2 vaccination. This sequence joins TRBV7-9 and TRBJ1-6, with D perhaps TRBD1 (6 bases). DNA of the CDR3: TGTGCCAGCAGCTTAGTAGGCAGGGGCAATTCACCCCTCCACTTT. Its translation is CASSLVGRGNSPLHF. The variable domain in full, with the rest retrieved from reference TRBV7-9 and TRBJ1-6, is DTGVSQNPRHKITKRGQNVTFRCDPISEHNRLYWYRQTLGQGPEFLTYFQNEAQLEKSRLLSDRFSAERPKGSFSTLEIQRTEQGDSAMYLCASSLVGRGNSPLHFGNGTRLTVT.